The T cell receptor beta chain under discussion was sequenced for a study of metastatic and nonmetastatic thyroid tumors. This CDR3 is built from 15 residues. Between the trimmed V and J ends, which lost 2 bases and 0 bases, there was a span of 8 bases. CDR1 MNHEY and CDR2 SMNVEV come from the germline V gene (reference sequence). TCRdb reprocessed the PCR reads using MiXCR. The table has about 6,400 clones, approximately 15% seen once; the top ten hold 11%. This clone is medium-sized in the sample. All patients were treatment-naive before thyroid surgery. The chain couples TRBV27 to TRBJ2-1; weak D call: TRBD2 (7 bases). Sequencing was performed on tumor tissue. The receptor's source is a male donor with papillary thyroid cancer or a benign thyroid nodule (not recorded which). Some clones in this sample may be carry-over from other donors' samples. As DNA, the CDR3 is TGTGCCAGCAGTTTAGGGGGGGCCTCCTACAATGAGCAGTTCTTC. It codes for CASSLGGASYNEQFF.